One and the same sample provided the 17 T cell receptor beta chains below, sequenced in a study of STAT5B mutations in CD4+ large granular lymphocyte leukemia. TCRdb keeps only in-frame clones here, not all; method: immunoSEQ multiplex PCR. The repertoire holds 37,000 or so clones, nearly 90% seen once, with less than 3.5% in the top ten. Sequenced material: CD4+ T cells from blood buffy coats. Receptor source: a human donor in good health.

The chain has TRBV5-1 and TRBJ2-1, with 8 bases lining up with TRBD1. The V gene end was trimmed by 0 bases and the J gene end by 6 bases; junction bases not matched to a gene: 11. Germline lookup yields CDR1 SGHRS and CDR2 YFSETQ. The CDR3 spans 17 residues. CDR3 region: CASSLEIGTGGRNEQFF. The CDR3, as DNA: TGCGCCAGCAGCTTGGAGATCGGGACAGGAGGACGCAATGAGCAGTTCTTC. The whole variable domain, filled in from reference TRBV5-1 and TRBJ2-1, reads KAGVTQTPRYLIKTRGQQVTLSCSPISGHRSVSWYQQTPGQGLQFLFEYFSETQRNKGNFPGRFSGRQFSNSRSEMNVSTLELGDSALYLCASSLEIGTGGRNEQFFGPGTRLTVL.

The chain recombines TRBV4-3 with TRBJ2-2, with D unclear. The CDR3 contains 17 residues. CDR1 and CDR2 from the germline V gene are LGHNA and YSLEER. Trimming cost V 0 bases and J 0 bases, with 11 bases left between them. Here the CDR3 DNA reads TGCGCCAGCAGCCAAGAACTTAGGCGTTCGAACACCGGGGAGCTGTTTTTT. It is translated as CASSQELRRSNTGELFF.

This clone was counted a single time. This chain uses TRBV7-2 with TRBJ1-2; D gene ambiguous. The CDR3 spans 15 residues. The germline V and J ends were trimmed by 0 bases and 0 bases, with 8 bases remaining between them. Looked up from germline, CDR1 is SGHTA and CDR2 is FQGNSA. CDR3 in amino acids: CASSLAPGANYGYTF. The CDR3 nucleotides read TGTGCCAGCAGCTTAGCGCCAGGAGCTAACTATGGCTACACCTTC.

This rearrangement joins TRBV5-1 to TRBJ2-4, with D unclear. V was pared by 0 bases and J by 1 base, with 11 bases between. CDR1 is SGHRS and CDR2 is YFSETQ in the germline V gene. The CDR3 sequence is 16 residues long. CDR3 DNA sequence: TGCGCCAGCAGCTTGGAGCCAGGAGACGCCAAAAACATTCAGTACTTC. Its protein product is CASSLEPGDAKNIQYF.

The V and J genes are TRBV5-5 and TRBJ2-7; maybe TRBD1 (5 bases). The CDR3 is 14 amino acids. The ends were cut back, 0 bases at V and 0 bases at J, with 7 bases in the middle. Germline loops: CDR1 SGHKS, CDR2 YYEKEE (reference sequence). CDR3 protein: CASSLGQSSYEQYF. The CDR3 DNA reads as TGTGCCAGCAGCTTGGGACAGAGCTCCTACGAGCAGTACTTC.

V usage is TRBV10-3 and J usage is TRBJ2-1, with D possibly called TRBD1 or TRBD2 (6 bases each). The CDR3 extends over 15 amino acids. Trimming took 2 bases from V and 0 from J, leaving 8 bases between them. Germline V gene sequence: CDR1 ENHRY, CDR2 SYGVKD. DNA for the CDR3: TGTGCCATCAGTGAGGAGGGGGGCTCCTACAATGAGCAGTTCTTC. It is translated as CAISEEGGSYNEQFF.

The chain carries TRBV4-3 and TRBJ1-3, with TRBD1 as a possible D gene (5 bases). This CDR3 is built from 15 residues. CDR1 LGHNA and CDR2 YSLEER come from the germline V gene. The ends were cut back, 0 bases at V and 2 bases at J, with 8 bases in the middle. The CDR3: CASSQDQGTGNTIYF. DNA for the CDR3: TGCGCCAGCAGCCAAGATCAGGGAACTGGAAACACCATATATTTT.

A few counts support this clone. This rearrangement joins TRBV2 to TRBJ2-1, with TRBD1 matching over 7 bases. CDR1 and CDR2 from the germline V gene are SNHLY and FYNNEI. The junction had 8 bases not matched to a gene; V was cut back by 7 bases and J by 5 bases. This CDR3 is 14 amino acids long. The CDR3 reads CASKDRAQHNEQFF. For the CDR3, the DNA is TGTGCCAGCAAAGACAGGGCCCAGCACAATGAGCAGTTCTTC.

The chain joins TRBV7-6 to TRBJ1-3; no reliable D call. The CDR3 extends over 12 amino acids. Trimming took 1 base from V and 7 from J, leaving 5 bases between them. CDR1 is SGHVS and CDR2 is FNYEAQ in the germline V gene. The CDR3 DNA follows: TGTGCCAGCAGCTTAGGTTCGAACACCATATATTTT. Its translation is CASSLGSNTIYF. Based on the CDR3 plus reference TRBV7-6 and TRBJ1-3, the full variable domain is GAGVSQSPRYKVTKRGQDVALRCDPISGHVSLYWYRQALGQGPEFLTYFNYEAQQDKSGLPNDRFSAERPEGSISTLTIQRTEQRDSAMYRCASSLGSNTIYFGEGSWLTVV.

CDR3 bases: TGTGCCAGCATCCCAGGGGGGGGAGCTAACTATGGCTACACCTTC. Its protein is CASIPGGGANYGYTF. The chain couples TRBV6-5 to TRBJ1-2; 7 nucleotides match TRBD1. This CDR3 spans 15 amino acids. Germline V gene sequence: CDR1 MNHEY, CDR2 SVGAGI. The V segment lost 7 bases and the J segment 0 bases; nucleotides outside the gene matches: 8.

The chain employs TRBV7-7 and TRBJ2-3; the match to TRBD1 covers 11 bases. V trimming: 5 bases; J trimming: 3 bases; junction bases outside the gene matches: 4. Germline CDR1 reads SSHAT; CDR2 reads FNYEAQ (reference sequence). CDR3 length equals 15 residues. Here the CDR3 reads CASSPGTGGTDTQYF. The CDR3 DNA reads TGTGCCAGCAGCCCCGGGACAGGGGGGACAGATACGCAGTATTTT.

J is TRBJ1-2 and V is TRBV5-1, with unresolved D. V was trimmed by 0 bases and J by 8 bases, leaving 14 bases between them. The CDR3 covers 14 residues. Germline V gives CDR1 SGHRS, CDR2 YFSETQ. The CDR3 protein is CASSLAASVRGYTF. In nucleotides, the CDR3 is TGCGCCAGCAGCTTGGCAGCCTCCGTGAGAGGCTACACCTTC.

The rearrangement uses TRBV10-3 and TRBJ1-2, with D unresolved. CDR1 and CDR2 from the germline V gene are ENHRY and SYGVKD. V shed 0 bases and J shed 3 bases, with 2 bases lying between them. This CDR3 is built from 12 residues. The CDR3 protein is CAISESDYGYTF. The CDR3 bases are TGTGCCATCAGTGAGTCGGACTATGGCTACACCTTC.

The chain combines TRBV28 with TRBJ2-7; D not resolved. CDR3 length equals 12 residues. Deletions cut 2 bases from V and 2 bases from J, with 4 bases between. The germline V gene has CDR1 MDHEN and CDR2 SYDVKM. The CDR3 loop reads CASSLRAYEQYF. The CDR3, as DNA: TGTGCCAGCAGTTTAAGGGCCTACGAGCAGTACTTC.

The V call is TRBV6-5, the J call TRBJ1-2; D may be TRBD1 (5 bases). Trimming left V 0 bases short and J 8 bases short, with 10 bases between. This CDR3 region has 13 residues. Germline lookup yields CDR1 MNHEY and CDR2 SVGAGI. CDR3 DNA: TGTGCCAGCAGTTACTCGGGGGGTGGGGGCTACACCTTC. Residues: CASSYSGGGGYTF.

The rearrangement uses TRBV28 and TRBJ2-1; D is ambiguous. The CDR3 sequence is 10 residues long. The ends were cut back, 10 bases at V and 6 bases at J, with 7 bases in the middle. From germline, CDR1 is MDHEN and CDR2 SYDVKM. CDR3 sequence reads: CATLGNEQFF. DNA of the CDR3: TGTGCCACGCTCGGCAATGAGCAGTTCTTC.

The chain joins TRBV9 to TRBJ2-2; 9 bases fit TRBD1. The CDR3 is 16 amino acids. The germline V gene encodes CDR1 SGDLS and CDR2 YYNGEE. V shed 4 bases, J shed 2 bases, and the junction held 6 bases outside the gene matches. CDR3 in amino acids: CASSLQGAPNTGELFF. The CDR3 bases are TGTGCCAGCAGCTTACAGGGGGCCCCTAACACCGGGGAGCTGTTTTTT.